This T cell receptor (beta chain) comes out of a study of blood T cell repertoires in COVID-19. Study information: Sites in the United States, Italy and Spain provided acute and convalescent COVID-19 samples. T cells, B-cell-depleted T cells, or PBMCs supplied cDNA or gDNA.

Study processing details: Reference gene primer amplification gave nucleated cell count estimates. This table comes from immunoSEQ multiplex PCR, and its TCRdb copy is limited to in-frame clones, with some not included. That table supplies the V and J calls and clone size; D and trimming were determined from the DNA. The table includes around 220,000 clones, about 86% detected once. Between the trimmed V and J ends, which lost 2 bases and 0 bases, there was a span of 8 bases. Germline V CDR1 and CDR2: MNHEY, SMNVEV (reference sequence). The CDR3 has 15 residues. J is TRBJ1-5 and V is TRBV27; D gene unclear. The specimen sequenced was peripheral blood. This TCR was recovered from a man between 18 and 35 years old with active or convalescent COVID-19. The chain's CDR3 is CASSLLVGSNQPQHF. For the CDR3, the DNA is TGTGCCAGCAGTTTACTCGTCGGTAGCAATCAGCCCCAGCATTTT.